Included here is one TCR beta chain sequence, with context. TCRdb's copy holds only in-frame clones and misses some; the assay was immunoSEQ multiplex PCR. The sample records around 50,000 clones, more than 75% being singletons. CDR1 KGHDR and CDR2 SFDVKD come from the germline V gene. The CDR3 spans 20 residues. V was clipped by 3 bases and J by 4 bases; unmatched bases: 13. This sample is part of a study of blood T cell repertoires in COVID-19. The gene calls are TRBV24-1 and TRBJ2-1; 14 bases align to TRBD2. The material sequenced was peripheral blood. The sequence was collected from a man between 50 and 59 years old with active COVID-19. CDR3 amino acids: CATSDPRGLAGGPTYNEQFF. As DNA, the CDR3 is TGTGCCACCAGTGATCCGCGAGGACTAGCGGGAGGTCCTACGTACAATGAGCAGTTCTTC.